This T cell receptor beta chain is drawn from a study of CD4 T cells in relation to SARS-CoV-2 and coronaviruses. About the research overall: PBMCs were cultured with antigen for roughly 10 days before TCR beta sequencing. Negative control cultures got HIV-1 Nef peptides or no peptide.

The unexposed donors gave CD4+ T cells in about 2011-2019, prior to COVID-19. The cells were cultured for 10 days before CD4+ T cells were isolated. TCRdb's table, derived via immunoSEQ multiplex PCR, lists solely in-frame clones and lacks some. The sample consists of 20,000 to 25,000 clones, approximately 72% of them appearing once. As to this clone: Its antigen is unidentified.

From germline, CDR1 is KGHSH and CDR2 LQKENI. The CDR3 runs to 16 residues. J gave up 0 bases and V 3 bases, and 3 bases lay outside the gene matches. J is TRBJ2-2 and V is TRBV18; TRBD1 matches 8 bases. The source material was CD4+ T cells from PBMCs, cultured in vitro. The sequence was obtained from a human donor in good health. The CDR3 sequence: CASSPPGQANTGELFF. The CDR3, as DNA: TGTGCCAGCTCACCCCCGGGACAGGCGAACACCGGGGAGCTGTTTTTT.